Each of the 18 T cell receptor beta chains below was sequenced from the same sample in a study of beta chain features in type 1 diabetes. What these receptors recognize is not known. Study-level points and caveats: In every one of the four CD4+ subsets, TCRB CDR3s were moderately but significantly shorter in Type 1 diabetes patients.

Sequencing targeted expressed TCRB transcripts, as all isolated RNA had been reverse transcribed. Profiling relied on immunoSEQ multiplex PCR, and the TCRdb table lists in-frame clones only, not all of them. The table has roughly 140,000 clones, 10% seen once. The sequenced material came from central memory CD4+ T cells from blood. The receptors come from a man between 25 and 39 years old with type 1 diabetes.

The V call is TRBV28, the J call TRBJ2-1; D is unresolved. The CDR3 is 12 amino acids. Germline assignment: CDR1 MDHEN and CDR2 SYDVKM. With 8 bases removed from V and 10 bases from J, the gap between germline ends came to 15 bases. The CDR3, as DNA: TGTGCCAGCTGTAGAACAGTCGGCGAGCAGTTCTTC. Its translation is CASCRTVGEQFF.

This clone was seen more than once but under ten times. The rearrangement links TRBV6-5 to TRBJ2-7; D uncertain. Per germline, CDR1 MNHEY and CDR2 SVGAGI. The CDR3 extends over 12 amino acids. Trimming removed 6 bases from V and 3 bases from J, with 9 bases in between. This CDR3 is CASRHQNYEQYF. DNA for the CDR3: TGTGCCAGCAGGCACCAGAACTACGAGCAGTACTTC.

The rearrangement links TRBV28 to TRBJ1-5; weak D call: TRBD1 (6 bases). V was clipped by 6 bases and J by 4 bases, with 13 bases between them. CDR1 is MDHEN and CDR2 is SYDVKM in the germline V gene. The CDR3 covers 14 residues. CDR3 coding DNA: TGTGCCAGCAGCGAACAGACAGGTAATCAGCCCCAGCATTTT. It encodes CASSEQTGNQPQHF.

This clone came up a few times. The chain uses TRBV12-5 and TRBJ2-3, with D possibly TRBD2 on 7 matching bases. The CDR3 totals 16 residues. Germline V CDR1 and CDR2: LGHNT, FRNRAP. V lost 5 bases, J lost 2 bases, and 17 bases lay in between. The CDR3 loop is CASGPAAGALTDTQYF. The CDR3 DNA follows: TGTGCTAGTGGTCCAGCTGCGGGGGCCCTCACAGATACGCAGTATTTT.

This clone was detected only a few times. V is TRBV30 and J is TRBJ2-5, with a possible D match to TRBD2 (6 bases). Per germline, CDR1 GTSNPN and CDR2 SVGIG (reference sequence). The CDR3 totals 11 residues. V was pared by 5 bases and J by 6 bases, with 10 bases between. CDR3 sequence (DNA): TGTGCCTGGGCGGGGTTGAAGACCCAGTACTTC. It encodes CAWAGLKTQYF.

This clone was observed a handful of times. The chain couples TRBV2 to TRBJ2-5, with 9 bases identical to TRBD1. The CDR3 runs 13 residues. Trimming removed 8 bases from V and 7 bases from J; junction bases left unmatched: 8. Germline loops: CDR1 SNHLY, CDR2 FYNNEI. The CDR3 loop reads CASGGTGWGTQYF. For the CDR3, the DNA is TGTGCCAGCGGAGGGACAGGGTGGGGGACCCAGTACTTC. Full variable domain (rest looked up from reference TRBV2 and TRBJ2-5): EPEVTQTPSHQVTQMGQEVILRCVPISNHLYFYWYRQILGQKVEFLVSFYNNEISEKSEIFDDQFSVERPDGSNFTLKIRSTKLEDSAMYFCASGGTGWGTQYFGPGTRLLVL.

This clone was counted between two and nine times. The V and J genes are TRBV4-2 and TRBJ1-1; maybe TRBD1 (6 bases). Trimming cost V 5 bases and J 3 bases, with 13 bases left between them. The germline V gene encodes CDR1 LGHNA and CDR2 YNFKEQ. The CDR3 is 14 residues long. CDR3 residues: CASSARQVHTEAFF. CDR3 sequence (DNA): TGTGCCAGCAGCGCAAGACAGGTCCACACTGAAGCTTTCTTT.

The J gene is TRBJ2-2, the V gene TRBV18; TRBD1 might be the D (6 bases). Germline V CDR1 and CDR2: KGHSH, LQKENI. With 0 bases removed from V and 4 bases from J, the gap between germline ends came to 9 bases. The CDR3 runs 15 residues. The CDR3 region has the DNA TGTGCCAGCTCACCACCTGTACAGGGCACCGGGGAGCTGTTTTTT. Its translation: CASSPPVQGTGELFF.

V is TRBV7-9 and J is TRBJ2-1, with a weak D call TRBD2 (5 bases). Looked up from germline, CDR1 is SEHNR and CDR2 is FQNEAQ (reference sequence). V gave up 8 bases and J gave up 3 bases, with 29 bases separating them. This CDR3 has 19 residues. DNA of the CDR3: TGTGCCAGCGCTTGGGAGAGGTCGGGAAGCAGTGGACTCTACAATGAGCAGTTCTTC. Amino acid sequence: CASAWERSGSSGLYNEQFF.

The rearrangement uses TRBV5-1 and TRBJ2-5; D remains unclear. The CDR3 has 11 residues. Per germline, CDR1 SGHRS and CDR2 YFSETQ. V shed 4 bases and J shed 1 base, with 2 bases lying between them. This CDR3 is CASSLQETQYF. In DNA, the CDR3 is TGCGCCAGCAGCCTCCAAGAGACCCAGTACTTC.

This clone was counted a few times. The chain couples TRBV30 to TRBJ2-2; D gene ambiguous. Trimming removed 8 bases from V and 4 bases from J, with 14 bases in between. There are 13 residues in the CDR3. In germline, CDR1 is GTSNPN, CDR2 SVGIG (reference sequence). The CDR3 DNA follows: TGTGCCGGAGTGTTCGAACGCACCGGGGAGCTGTTTTTT. This translates into CAGVFERTGELFF.

The chain links TRBV28 to TRBJ1-1; unclear D gene. Germline assignment: CDR1 MDHEN and CDR2 SYDVKM. CDR3 length: 13 amino acids. Deletions cut 2 bases from V and 5 bases from J, with 9 bases between. The CDR3 DNA sequence: TGTGCCAGCAGTTTAAATGGGAGGACTGAAGCTTTCTTT. It translates to CASSLNGRTEAFF.

This clone was detected a few times. V gene TRBV28 combines with J gene TRBJ2-5; 9 positions match TRBD1. The germline gives CDR1 MDHEN, CDR2 SYDVKM. CDR3 length: 16 amino acids. V was pared by 3 bases and J by 0 bases, with 5 bases of the junction left unmatched. The CDR3 loop reads CASSLYGTGNQETQYF. In DNA form, the CDR3 reads TGTGCCAGCAGTTTGTACGGGACAGGGAACCAAGAGACCCAGTACTTC.

There are a few counts of this clone. The genes are TRBV7-2 and TRBJ2-3; D may be TRBD2 (5 bases). The CDR3 spans 15 residues. CDR1 is SGHTA and CDR2 is FQGNSA in the germline V gene. The ends were cut back, 5 bases at V and 0 bases at J, with 12 bases in the middle. The CDR3 region has the DNA TGTGCCAGCAGCACCTGGACTTCTAGCACAGATACGCAGTATTTT. It codes for CASSTWTSSTDTQYF. Complete variable domain (other parts from reference TRBV7-2 and TRBJ2-3): GAGVSQSPSNKVTEKGKDVELRCDPISGHTALYWYRQSLGQGLEFLIYFQGNSAPDKSGLPSDRFSAERTGGSVSTLTIQRTQQEDSAVYLCASSTWTSSTDTQYFGPGTRLTVL.

This clone has at least ten counts. In nucleotides, the CDR3 is TGTGCCAGCAGTGATAGACTAGCGGGAGTCGGGGAGCTGTTTTTT. Translating it yields CASSDRLAGVGELFF. This chain uses TRBV2 with TRBJ2-2, with 12 bases aligning to TRBD2. Germline CDR1 is SNHLY and CDR2 is FYNNEI. V lost 3 bases, J lost 7 bases, and 3 bases stayed unmatched. The CDR3 sequence is 15 residues long. The variable domain in full, completed from reference TRBV2 and TRBJ2-2, reads EPEVTQTPSHQVTQMGQEVILRCVPISNHLYFYWYRQILGQKVEFLVSFYNNEISEKSEIFDDQFSVERPDGSNFTLKIRSTKLEDSAMYFCASSDRLAGVGELFFGEGSRLTVL.

The chain combines TRBV19 with TRBJ2-7; 8 bases line up with TRBD1. There are 14 residues in the CDR3. After removal of 4 bases from V and 5 bases from J, the junction contained 7 bases not matched to a gene. Germline CDR1 reads LNHDA; CDR2 reads SQIVND (reference sequence). For the CDR3, the DNA is TGTGCCAGTAGTACGAATAGACAGGGGCACGAGCAGTACTTC. Protein: CASSTNRQGHEQYF.

This clone was seen only a few times. The chain couples TRBV29-1 to TRBJ2-7; 8 positions agree with TRBD1. Germline lookup yields CDR1 SQVTM and CDR2 ANQGSEA. With V trimmed by 5 bases and J by 3 bases, 3 bases remained unmatched. The CDR3 contains 12 residues. CDR3 DNA sequence: TGCAGCGTTAGGACAGGGTTCTACGAGCAGTACTTC. The encoded protein is CSVRTGFYEQYF.

This clone has only a few counts. One end of the junction varies from germline; a read error may be responsible. The V call is TRBV7-2, the J call TRBJ2-3, with 8 positions matching TRBD1. CDR1 and CDR2 (germline): SGHTA, FQGNSA. This CDR3 is 13 amino acids long. This CDR3 is CASLLTGTGTQYF. CDR3 nucleotide sequence: TGTGCCAGCTTACTGACTGGGACAGGTACGCAGTATTTT.